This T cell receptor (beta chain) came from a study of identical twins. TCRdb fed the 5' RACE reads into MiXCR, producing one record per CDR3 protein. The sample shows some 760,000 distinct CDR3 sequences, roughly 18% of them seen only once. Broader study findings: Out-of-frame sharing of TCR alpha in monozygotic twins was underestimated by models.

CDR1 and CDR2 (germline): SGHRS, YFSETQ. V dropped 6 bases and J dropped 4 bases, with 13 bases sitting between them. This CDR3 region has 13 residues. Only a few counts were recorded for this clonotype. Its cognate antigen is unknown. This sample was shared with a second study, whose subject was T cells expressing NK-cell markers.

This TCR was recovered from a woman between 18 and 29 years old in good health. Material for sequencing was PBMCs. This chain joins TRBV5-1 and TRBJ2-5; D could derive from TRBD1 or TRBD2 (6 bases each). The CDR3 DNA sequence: TGCGCCAGCACCAACGAGGGGGGAGAGACCCAGTACTTC. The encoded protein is CASTNEGGETQYF.